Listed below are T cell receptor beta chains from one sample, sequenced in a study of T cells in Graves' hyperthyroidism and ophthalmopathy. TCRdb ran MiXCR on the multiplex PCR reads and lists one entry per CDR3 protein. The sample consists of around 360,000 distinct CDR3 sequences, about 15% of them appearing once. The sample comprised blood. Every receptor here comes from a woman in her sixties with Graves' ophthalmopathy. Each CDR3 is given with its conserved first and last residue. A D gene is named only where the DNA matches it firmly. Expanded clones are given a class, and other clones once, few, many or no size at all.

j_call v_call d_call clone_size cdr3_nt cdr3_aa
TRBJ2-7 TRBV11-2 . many TGTGCCAGCAGCTTAGTGGTCCACAGCTCCTACGAGCAGTACTTC CASSLVVHSSYEQYF
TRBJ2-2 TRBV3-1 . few TGTGCCAGCACCTCCACCGGGGAGCTGTTTTTT CASTSTGELFF
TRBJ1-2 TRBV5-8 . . TGTGCCAGCAGCCCGGCGGAGAGTCTTCGGGGCTATGGCTACACCTTC CASSPAESLRGYGYTF
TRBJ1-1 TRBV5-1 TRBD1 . TGCGCCAGCAGCCCGGGGGCAGGGGGCAACACTGAAGCTTTCTTT CASSPGAGGNTEAFF
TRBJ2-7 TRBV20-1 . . TGCAGTGCTATAGACAGATCCTACGAGCAGTACTTC CSAIDRSYEQYF
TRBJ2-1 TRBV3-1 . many TGTGCCAGCAGCCAAGGAGGAGGAGGTCCCTACAATGAGCAGTTCTTC CASSQGGGGPYNEQFF
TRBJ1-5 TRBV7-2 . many TGTGCCAGCAGCTTAATGGGCAGGGCGGTTCGCGGTCAGCCCCAGCATTTT CASSLMGRAVRGQPQHF
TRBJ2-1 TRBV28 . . TGTGCCAGCAGTTTCATCTTAGGGACCCAAACCTACAATGAGCAGTTCTTC CASSFILGTQTYNEQFF
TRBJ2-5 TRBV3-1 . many TGTGCCAGCAGCCAAATCTTGAGGGAGACCCAGTACTTC CASSQILRETQYF
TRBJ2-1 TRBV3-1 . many TGTGCCAGCAGCCAAGATAGGCTCATCAATGAGCAGTTCTTC CASSQDRLINEQFF
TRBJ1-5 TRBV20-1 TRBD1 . TGCAGTGCTCGACAGGGGGTGAGAAATCAGCCCCAGCATTTT CSARQGVRNQPQHF